This T cell receptor (beta chain) was identified in a study of molecular identifiers for immune sequencing clone quantification. Study overall: Replicate RNA from around 20,000 or 100,000 naive CD8 T cells formed five aliquots; four were sequenced. Regarding the study as a whole: Naive cells had under 1% of molecules in clones above 20 RNA copies, effectors over 97%.

This clonotype was seen a few times. The antigen is undetermined. Isolation of naive CD8 T cells was achieved by sorting on a CD8+CD4-CCR7+CD45RA+ phenotype. Germline CDR1 is SEHNR and CDR2 is FQNEAQ (reference sequence). CDR3 length: 16 residues. V lost 4 bases, J lost 4 bases, and 6 bases stayed unmatched. TCRdb fed the PCR reads into MiXCR, producing one record per CDR3 protein. The sample lists around 480,000 distinct CDR3 sequences; about 25% were seen once. Sequenced: naive CD8+ T cells from blood, with Jurkat cell RNA spiked in. Described subset: FACS-sorted CD8+CD4-CCR7+CD45RA+ naive T cells. This chain links TRBV7-9 with TRBJ2-3; 12 bases line up with TRBD2. The clonotype originates from a human donor in good health. Some libraries in this study had Jurkat cell RNA spiked in. The CDR3 sequence: CASSSRLAGAPDTQYF. The CDR3 DNA sequence: TGTGCCAGCAGCTCCCGACTAGCGGGAGCCCCAGATACGCAGTATTTT.